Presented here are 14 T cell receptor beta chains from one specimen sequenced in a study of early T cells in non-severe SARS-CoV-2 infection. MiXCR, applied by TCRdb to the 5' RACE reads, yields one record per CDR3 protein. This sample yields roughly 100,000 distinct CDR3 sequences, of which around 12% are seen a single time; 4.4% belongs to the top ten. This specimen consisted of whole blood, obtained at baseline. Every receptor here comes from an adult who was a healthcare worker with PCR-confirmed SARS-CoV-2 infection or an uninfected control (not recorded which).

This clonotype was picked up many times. CDR3 coding DNA: TGCAGTGCCCCATCTACCGGGGGGGACACCGGGGAGCTGTTTTTT. It specifies CSAPSTGGDTGELFF. This chain links TRBV20-1 with TRBJ2-2; 8 bases fit TRBD2. J was trimmed by 3 bases and V by 6 bases; bases with no gene match: 9. This CDR3 has 15 residues. Germline V lookup: CDR1 DFQATT, CDR2 SNEGSKA (reference sequence).

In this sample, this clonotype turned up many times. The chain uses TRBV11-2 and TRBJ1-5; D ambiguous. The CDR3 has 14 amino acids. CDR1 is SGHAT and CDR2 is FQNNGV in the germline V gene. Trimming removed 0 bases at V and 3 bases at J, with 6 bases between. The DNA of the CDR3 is TGTGCCAGCAGCTTAGAAGGATACAATCAGCCCCAGCATTTT. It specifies CASSLEGYNQPQHF.

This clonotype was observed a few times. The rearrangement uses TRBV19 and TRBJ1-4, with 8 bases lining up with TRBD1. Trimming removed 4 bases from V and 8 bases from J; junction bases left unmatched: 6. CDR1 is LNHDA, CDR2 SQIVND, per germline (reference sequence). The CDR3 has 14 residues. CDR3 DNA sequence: TGTGCCAGTAGTAGACAGGGGATGCGAGAAAAACTGTTTTTT. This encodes CASSRQGMREKLFF.

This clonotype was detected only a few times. CDR3: CATSSILAGTGELFF. The DNA of the CDR3 is TGTGCCACCAGCAGCATACTAGCGGGCACCGGGGAGCTGTTTTTT. This sequence joins TRBV15 and TRBJ2-2, with 9 bases fitting TRBD2. V shed 3 bases and J 4 bases; nucleotides not matched to a gene: 3. This CDR3 comprises 15 residues. Germline V gene lookup returns CDR1 LNHNV and CDR2 YYDKDF (reference sequence).

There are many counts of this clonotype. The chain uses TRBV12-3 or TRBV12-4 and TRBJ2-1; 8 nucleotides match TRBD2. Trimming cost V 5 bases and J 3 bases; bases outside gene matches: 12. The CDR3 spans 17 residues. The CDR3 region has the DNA TGTGCCAGCAGTCCCACCCAGAGCGGGAGCCACTACAATGAGCAGTTCTTC. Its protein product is CASSPTQSGSHYNEQFF.

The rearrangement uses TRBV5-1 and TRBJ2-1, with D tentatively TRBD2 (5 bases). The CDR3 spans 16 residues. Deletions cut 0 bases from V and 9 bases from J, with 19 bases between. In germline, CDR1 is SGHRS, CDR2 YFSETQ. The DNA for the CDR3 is TGCGCCAGCAGCTTGGTTAGGAGAGGTCAACGGGGTGAGCAGTTCTTC. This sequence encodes CASSLVRRGQRGEQFF. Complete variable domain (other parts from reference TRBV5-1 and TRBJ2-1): KAGVTQTPRYLIKTRGQQVTLSCSPISGHRSVSWYQQTPGQGLQFLFEYFSETQRNKGNFPGRFSGRQFSNSRSEMNVSTLELGDSALYLCASSLVRRGQRGEQFFGPGTRLTVL.

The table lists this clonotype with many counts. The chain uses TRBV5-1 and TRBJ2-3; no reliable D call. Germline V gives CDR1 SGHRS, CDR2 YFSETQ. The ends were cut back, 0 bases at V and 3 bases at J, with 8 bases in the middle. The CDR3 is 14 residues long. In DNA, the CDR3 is TGCGCCAGCAGCTTGGAAGGCCGGACAGATACGCAGTATTTT. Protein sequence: CASSLEGRTDTQYF.

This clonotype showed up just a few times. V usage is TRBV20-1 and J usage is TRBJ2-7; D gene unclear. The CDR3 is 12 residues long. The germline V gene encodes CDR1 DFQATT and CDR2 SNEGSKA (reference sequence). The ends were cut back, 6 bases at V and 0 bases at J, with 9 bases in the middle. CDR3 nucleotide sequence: TGCAGTGCGCGGCCTAGCTCCTACGAGCAGTACTTC. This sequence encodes CSARPSSYEQYF.

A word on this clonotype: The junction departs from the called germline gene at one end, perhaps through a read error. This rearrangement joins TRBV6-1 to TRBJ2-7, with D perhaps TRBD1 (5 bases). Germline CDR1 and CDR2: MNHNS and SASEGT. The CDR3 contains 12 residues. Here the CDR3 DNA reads TGTGCCAGCAGTGCTTCCAGGGTCGAGCAATACTTC. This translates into CASSASRVEQYF.

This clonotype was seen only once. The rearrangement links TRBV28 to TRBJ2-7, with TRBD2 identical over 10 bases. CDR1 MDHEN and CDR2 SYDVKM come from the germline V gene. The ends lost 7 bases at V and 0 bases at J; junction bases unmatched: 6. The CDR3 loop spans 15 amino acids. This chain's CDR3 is CASTGLADSSYEQYF. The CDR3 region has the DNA TGTGCCAGCACCGGACTAGCGGATAGCTCCTACGAGCAGTACTTC. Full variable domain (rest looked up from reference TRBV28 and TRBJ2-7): DVKVTQSSRYLVKRTGEKVFLECVQDMDHENMFWYRQDPGLGLRLIYFSYDVKMKEKGDIPEGYSVSREKKERFSLILESASTNQTSMYLCASTGLADSSYEQYFGPGTRLTVT.

The CDR3 region is CASSSPGLALPLYF. The CDR3 DNA is TGTGCCAGCAGCTCGCCGGGACTAGCCCTCCCTTTGTACTTC. V gene TRBV11-2 combines with J gene TRBJ2-7, with 9 bases fitting TRBD2. CDR3 size: 14 residues. Germline V lookup: CDR1 SGHAT, CDR2 FQNNGV. The junction had 13 bases not matched to a gene; V was cut back by 4 bases and J by 12 bases.

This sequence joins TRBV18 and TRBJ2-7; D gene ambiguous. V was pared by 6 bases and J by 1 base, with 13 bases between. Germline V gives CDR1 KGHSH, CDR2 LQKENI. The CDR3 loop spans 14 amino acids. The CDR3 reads CASSLAARSYEQYF. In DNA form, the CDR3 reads TGTGCCAGCTCCTTAGCAGCGCGATCCTACGAGCAGTACTTC.

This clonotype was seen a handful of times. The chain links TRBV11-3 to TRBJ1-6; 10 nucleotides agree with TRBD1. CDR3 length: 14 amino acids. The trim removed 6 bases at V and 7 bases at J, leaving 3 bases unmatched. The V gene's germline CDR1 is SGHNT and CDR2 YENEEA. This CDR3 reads CASRPGQGNSPLHF. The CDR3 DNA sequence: TGTGCCAGCAGGCCGGGACAGGGGAATTCACCCCTCCACTTT.

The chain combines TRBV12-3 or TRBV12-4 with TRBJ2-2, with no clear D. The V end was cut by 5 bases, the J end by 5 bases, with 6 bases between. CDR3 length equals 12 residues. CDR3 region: CASSLPTGELFF. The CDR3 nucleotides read TGTGCCAGCAGTCTTCCGACCGGGGAGCTGTTTTTT.